The 26 T cell receptor beta chains given below trace back to one sample, sequenced in a study of cytomegalovirus exposure and HLA in healthy donors. This PCR relied on a set of 60 Vbeta primers and 13 Jbeta primers. Only in-frame clones appear in the TCRdb table, and some are missing; sequencing was by immunoSEQ multiplex PCR. The table includes roughly 140,000 clones, around 80% detected once. Material for sequencing was PBMCs. All receptors derive from a man under 40 in good health and CMV-seropositive.

Here the CDR3 DNA reads TGCGCCAGCAGCGGGGACAGGGGCGGGTACGAGCAGTACTTC. This gives the protein CASSGDRGGYEQYF. The rearrangement uses TRBV5-1 and TRBJ2-7, with 10 positions matching TRBD1. Germline V CDR1 and CDR2: SGHRS, YFSETQ. J was trimmed by 4 bases and V by 4 bases; bases with no gene match: 5. The CDR3 contains 14 residues.

This clone showed up just once. The chain carries TRBV27 and TRBJ1-2, with 8 bases that match TRBD1. This CDR3 is 14 amino acids long. Germline assignment: CDR1 MNHEY and CDR2 SMNVEV (reference sequence). V gave up 3 bases and J gave up 1 base; unmatched junction bases: 1. The CDR3 DNA follows: TGTGCCAGCAGTTTTACAGGGGGTAACTATGGCTACACCTTC. Translated, it gives CASSFTGGNYGYTF.

The CDR3, as DNA: TGTGCCAGCAGCCAAGATCGTCACAAGACTAGCGGGAGGTTGTCAGATACGCAGTATTTT. This gives the protein CASSQDRHKTSGRLSDTQYF. V and J are TRBV4-2 and TRBJ2-3; TRBD2 matches at 13 bases. The J segment lost 4 bases and the V segment lost 0 bases, leaving 13 bases of the junction unmatched. The CDR3 is made up of 20 amino acids. Germline lookup yields CDR1 LGHNA and CDR2 YNFKEQ.

This clone was seen only a few times. The chain employs TRBV10-1 and TRBJ1-3; no firm D call. The CDR3 runs to 13 residues. Trimming took off 6 bases at V and 0 bases at J, with 6 bases between the two ends. From germline, CDR1 is WNHNN and CDR2 SYGVQD (reference sequence). CDR3 coding DNA: TGCGCCAGCAGAAGCCACTCTGGAAACACCATATATTTT. The encoded protein is CASRSHSGNTIYF.

The rearrangement uses TRBV6-6 and TRBJ2-5; 10 bases map to TRBD2. CDR3 length: 14 residues. Germline V gene data show CDR1 as MNHNY and CDR2 as SVGAGI (reference sequence). Trimming took 8 bases from V and 1 from J; bases not matched to a gene: 4. CDR3 residues: CASHQREGQETQYF. The CDR3 nucleotides are TGTGCCAGCCACCAGCGGGAGGGCCAAGAGACCCAGTACTTC.

This clone was observed a few times. The J gene is TRBJ1-6, the V gene TRBV6-5; perhaps TRBD1 as D (6 bases). The CDR3 totals 15 residues. CDR1 is MNHEY, CDR2 SVGAGI, per germline. V dropped 7 bases and J dropped 7 bases, with 17 bases sitting between them. DNA of the CDR3: TGTGCCAGCACTAAAGGTGACAGGAACAATTCACCCCTCCACTTT. It yields the protein CASTKGDRNNSPLHF.

The V and J genes are TRBV5-1 and TRBJ2-2; 13 nucleotides match TRBD2. V shed 3 bases and J 3 bases; nucleotides not matched to a gene: 8. Germline V gives CDR1 SGHRS, CDR2 YFSETQ. The CDR3 is 18 residues long. CDR3 bases: TGCGCCAGCAGCTCGGACGGGACTAGCGGGATCTACACCGGGGAGCTGTTTTTT. This sequence encodes CASSSDGTSGIYTGELFF.

The chain couples TRBV9 to TRBJ2-7; 9 positions match TRBD1. Per germline, CDR1 SGDLS and CDR2 YYNGEE. CDR3 length: 15 residues. The junction had 9 bases not matched to a gene; V was cut back by 6 bases and J by 2 bases. Here the CDR3 DNA reads TGTGCCAGCACCGATGGACAGGGGTCTACCTACGAGCAGTACTTC. Protein: CASTDGQGSTYEQYF. The entire variable domain, with the rest obtained from reference TRBV9 and TRBJ2-7, is as follows: DSGVTQTPKHLITATGQRVTLRCSPRSGDLSVYWYQQSLDQGLQFLIQYYNGEERAKGNILERFSAQQFPDLHSELNLSSLELGDSALYFCASTDGQGSTYEQYFGPGTRLTVT.

The chain recombines TRBV5-1 with TRBJ1-5, with D maybe TRBD1 (6 bases). The V end was cut by 4 bases, the J end by 0 bases, with 11 bases between. The germline V gene encodes CDR1 SGHRS and CDR2 YFSETQ. The CDR3 consists of 15 residues. The CDR3, as DNA: TGCGCCAGCAGCCGCGAGGGGGATAGCAATCAGCCCCAGCATTTT. Translating it yields CASSREGDSNQPQHF.

V is TRBV19 and J is TRBJ2-4, with D hard to call. The CDR3 has 14 amino acids. The germline gives CDR1 LNHDA, CDR2 SQIVND (reference sequence). Trimming removed 4 bases from V and 2 bases from J, with 9 bases in between. In nucleotides, the CDR3 is TGTGCCAGTAGTACTCCCAGGACCAAAAACATTCAGTACTTC. Protein product: CASSTPRTKNIQYF.

A note on this clone: The junction differs from germline at one of its ends, possibly a read error. The chain uses TRBV7-9 and TRBJ1-4, with 7 positions matching TRBD1. Germline loops: CDR1 SEHNR, CDR2 FQNEAQ (reference sequence). This CDR3 contains 16 residues. The CDR3, as DNA: TGTTCCAGCAGCTCTGGTGATTACAGGGGCGGAGAAAAACTGTTTTTT. Encoded protein: CSSSSGDYRGGEKLFF.

The gene calls are TRBV9 and TRBJ1-1; weak D call: TRBD1 (5 bases). Germline CDR1 and CDR2: SGDLS and YYNGEE. Trimming took 2 bases from V and 8 from J, leaving 13 bases between them. The CDR3 consists of 13 residues. The CDR3 loop is CASSVGGLDEAFF. CDR3 DNA: TGTGCCAGCAGCGTGGGGGGACTGGACGAAGCTTTCTTT.

The chain has TRBV20-1 and TRBJ2-7; D is undetermined. The germline V gene encodes CDR1 DFQATT and CDR2 SNEGSKA (reference sequence). This CDR3 comprises 11 residues. Trimming stripped 8 bases from V and 3 bases from J, with 11 bases between. The CDR3 sequence is CSKKQDYEQYF. Here the CDR3 DNA reads TGCAGTAAGAAACAAGACTACGAGCAGTACTTC.

Here the CDR3 reads CASSYGRRGSYNEQFF. CDR3 in DNA: TGTGCCAGCAGTTACGGGCGGAGAGGGTCCTACAATGAGCAGTTCTTC. V is TRBV6-6 and J is TRBJ2-1; a possible D gene is TRBD2 (5 bases). Trimming took off 2 bases at V and 1 base at J, with 12 bases between the two ends. Germline V lookup: CDR1 MNHNY, CDR2 SVGAGI (reference sequence). CDR3 length: 16 amino acids.

V and J are TRBV18 and TRBJ2-7; D ambiguous. Trimming stripped 5 bases from V and 6 bases from J, with 11 bases between. Germline assignment: CDR1 KGHSH and CDR2 LQKENI. This CDR3 is 12 amino acids long. DNA of the CDR3: TGTGCCAGCTCAGACACCTTTGCCGAGCAGTACTTC. Protein sequence: CASSDTFAEQYF.

The CDR3 coding sequence is TGTGCCAGCAGCCTACAGGGAACTGAAGCTTTCTTT. Translating it yields CASSLQGTEAFF. This chain connects TRBV5-6 to TRBJ1-1; D may be TRBD1 (6 bases). Germline CDR1 and CDR2: SGHDT and YYEEEE. Deletions cut 4 bases from V and 5 bases from J, with 9 bases between. The CDR3 runs to 12 residues. Filled out from reference TRBV5-6 and TRBJ1-1, the complete variable domain reads DAGVTQSPTHLIKTRGQQVTLRCSPKSGHDTVSWYQQALGQGPQFIFQYYEEEERQRGNFPDRFSGHQFPNYSSELNVNALLLGDSALYLCASSLQGTEAFFGQGTRLTVV.

V usage is TRBV2 and J usage is TRBJ1-5, with D possibly being TRBD1 (5 bases). The CDR3 length is 15 residues. Germline V lookup: CDR1 SNHLY, CDR2 FYNNEI. Trimming pared 0 bases from V and 4 bases from J, leaving 10 bases between. The CDR3 nucleotides are TGTGCCAGCAGTGAAGCGACGACAGAAAATCAGCCCCAGCATTTT. Protein: CASSEATTENQPQHF.

J is TRBJ2-2 and V is TRBV7-9, with 8 bases fitting TRBD1. Trimming cost V 6 bases and J 5 bases; bases outside gene matches: 11. In germline, CDR1 is SEHNR, CDR2 FQNEAQ (reference sequence). The CDR3 length is 16 residues. The CDR3 is CASRIQGDPRTGELFF. The CDR3 nucleotides are TGTGCCAGCAGGATACAGGGGGACCCCCGGACCGGGGAGCTGTTTTTT. The complete variable domain, with remaining parts taken from reference TRBV7-9 and TRBJ2-2, reads DTGVSQNPRHKITKRGQNVTFRCDPISEHNRLYWYRQTLGQGPEFLTYFQNEAQLEKSRLLSDRFSAERPKGSFSTLEIQRTEQGDSAMYLCASRIQGDPRTGELFFGEGSRLTVL.

V is TRBV11-2 and J is TRBJ2-7, with D maybe TRBD2 (6 bases). From germline, CDR1 is SGHAT and CDR2 FQNNGV. The CDR3 is 15 amino acids. V lost 4 bases, J lost 4 bases, and 17 bases lay in between. Here the CDR3 DNA reads TGTGCCAGCAGCTGGGGGACCGGGGGTGGATACGAGCAGTACTTC. This encodes CASSWGTGGGYEQYF.

V is TRBV28 and J is TRBJ1-1, with 8 nucleotides matching TRBD1. Losses at the gene ends were 6 bases for V and 11 bases for J; bases not matched to a gene: 8. The CDR3 is 12 amino acids. Germline V gene lookup returns CDR1 MDHEN and CDR2 SYDVKM. CDR3 loop: CASSSGQGGAFF. The CDR3 DNA reads as TGTGCCAGCAGCTCCGGACAGGGCGGCGCTTTCTTT. Full variable domain (rest looked up from reference TRBV28 and TRBJ1-1): DVKVTQSSRYLVKRTGEKVFLECVQDMDHENMFWYRQDPGLGLRLIYFSYDVKMKEKGDIPEGYSVSREKKERFSLILESASTNQTSMYLCASSSGQGGAFFGQGTRLTVV.

The count of this clone is one. This CDR3 is also generated by other DNA sequences in the sample. This sequence joins TRBV18 and TRBJ2-7; 8 bases fit TRBD1. This CDR3 spans 14 amino acids. From germline, CDR1 is KGHSH and CDR2 LQKENI. The V segment lost 3 bases and the J segment 4 bases; nucleotides outside the gene matches: 5. CDR3: CASSPGTGDYEQYF. The CDR3 DNA reads TGTGCCAGCTCACCCGGGACAGGTGATTACGAGCAGTACTTC. Together with reference TRBV18 and TRBJ2-7, the CDR3 gives the full variable domain: NAGVMQNPRHLVRRRGQEARLRCSPMKGHSHVYWYRQLPEEGLKFMVYLQKENIIDESGMPKERFSAEFPKEGPSILRIQQVVRGDSAAYFCASSPGTGDYEQYFGPGTRLTVT.

V and J are TRBV6-4 and TRBJ2-1; TRBD2 aligns across 12 bases. V lost 6 bases to trimming and J lost 7 bases; unmatched junction nucleotides: 4. The CDR3 has 14 residues. CDR1 and CDR2 (germline): MRHNA, SNTAGT. The chain's CDR3 is CASSASGGENEQFF. The CDR3 bases are TGTGCCAGCAGCGCTAGCGGGGGGGAGAATGAGCAGTTCTTC.

The chain uses TRBV5-4 and TRBJ1-2; D gene ambiguous. Germline V gene lookup returns CDR1 SGHNT and CDR2 YYREEE (reference sequence). The CDR3 runs 13 residues. V was pared by 4 bases and J by 4 bases, with 11 bases between. The CDR3 region is CASSPGGSYGYTF. Written as DNA, the CDR3 is TGTGCCAGCAGCCCTGGCGGATCCTATGGCTACACCTTC.

The chain combines TRBV28 with TRBJ2-3; D is perhaps TRBD2 (6 bases). The length of the CDR3 is 15 residues. Germline CDR1 is MDHEN and CDR2 is SYDVKM. V dropped 8 bases and J dropped 2 bases, with 17 bases sitting between them. The CDR3 protein is CASGPRGYLTDTQYF. The DNA of the CDR3 is TGTGCCAGCGGACCTCGGGGGTACCTCACAGATACGCAGTATTTT.

This chain uses TRBV2 with TRBJ1-5; D is perhaps TRBD1 (6 bases). There are 13 residues in the CDR3. V shed 5 bases and J shed 5 bases, with 10 bases lying between them. In germline, CDR1 is SNHLY, CDR2 FYNNEI. The CDR3 DNA sequence: TGTGCCAGCAGTTTACAGGGAGATCAGCCCCAGCATTTT. This gives the protein CASSLQGDQPQHF.

This clone was counted between two and nine times. CDR3 sequence reads: CASSLGLQETQYF. The CDR3 DNA reads as TGTGCCAGCAGCTTAGGGCTCCAAGAGACCCAGTACTTC. This chain links TRBV11-2 with TRBJ2-5; D is undetermined. In germline, CDR1 is SGHAT, CDR2 FQNNGV. The CDR3 totals 13 residues. The V end lost 1 base, the J end lost 1 base, and 4 bases lay between the germline ends.